This T cell receptor (beta chain) was obtained from a study of T cells in Graves' hyperthyroidism and ophthalmopathy. This CDR3 spans 15 amino acids. The V and J ends lost 6 bases and 3 bases, in that order; junction bases with no gene match: 6. Germline-derived CDR1 and CDR2 are ENHRY and SYGVKD. For the diagnoses, clinical symptoms, serum thyroxine and TRAb, thyroid ultrasound and orbital computed tomography were used. Study findings and constraints: Ophthalmopathy and stable hyperthyroidism were told apart by a 13 V-J model. Ophthalmopathy was identified by the model a median around 6 months ahead of onset.

Regions amplified from RNA transcripts were the TCR beta CDR3 regions. First-round RT-PCR with HTBI primers amplified the TCR CDR3 region. TCRdb re-called the multiplex PCR reads through MiXCR, storing one row per CDR3 protein. The table includes 490,000 or so distinct CDR3 sequences, 40% to 55% detected once. Comments on this clonotype: The antigen remains unidentified.

The receptor was derived from an adult woman with Graves' disease, either hyperthyroidism or ophthalmopathy (not recorded which). The chain recombines TRBV10-3 with TRBJ1-2; 11 positions match TRBD1. Sequences were obtained from peripheral blood or thyroid tissue (not recorded which). CDR3 amino acids: CAIRGGQGAYYGYTF. The CDR3 bases are TGTGCCATCAGGGGAGGACAGGGGGCATACTATGGCTACACCTTC.